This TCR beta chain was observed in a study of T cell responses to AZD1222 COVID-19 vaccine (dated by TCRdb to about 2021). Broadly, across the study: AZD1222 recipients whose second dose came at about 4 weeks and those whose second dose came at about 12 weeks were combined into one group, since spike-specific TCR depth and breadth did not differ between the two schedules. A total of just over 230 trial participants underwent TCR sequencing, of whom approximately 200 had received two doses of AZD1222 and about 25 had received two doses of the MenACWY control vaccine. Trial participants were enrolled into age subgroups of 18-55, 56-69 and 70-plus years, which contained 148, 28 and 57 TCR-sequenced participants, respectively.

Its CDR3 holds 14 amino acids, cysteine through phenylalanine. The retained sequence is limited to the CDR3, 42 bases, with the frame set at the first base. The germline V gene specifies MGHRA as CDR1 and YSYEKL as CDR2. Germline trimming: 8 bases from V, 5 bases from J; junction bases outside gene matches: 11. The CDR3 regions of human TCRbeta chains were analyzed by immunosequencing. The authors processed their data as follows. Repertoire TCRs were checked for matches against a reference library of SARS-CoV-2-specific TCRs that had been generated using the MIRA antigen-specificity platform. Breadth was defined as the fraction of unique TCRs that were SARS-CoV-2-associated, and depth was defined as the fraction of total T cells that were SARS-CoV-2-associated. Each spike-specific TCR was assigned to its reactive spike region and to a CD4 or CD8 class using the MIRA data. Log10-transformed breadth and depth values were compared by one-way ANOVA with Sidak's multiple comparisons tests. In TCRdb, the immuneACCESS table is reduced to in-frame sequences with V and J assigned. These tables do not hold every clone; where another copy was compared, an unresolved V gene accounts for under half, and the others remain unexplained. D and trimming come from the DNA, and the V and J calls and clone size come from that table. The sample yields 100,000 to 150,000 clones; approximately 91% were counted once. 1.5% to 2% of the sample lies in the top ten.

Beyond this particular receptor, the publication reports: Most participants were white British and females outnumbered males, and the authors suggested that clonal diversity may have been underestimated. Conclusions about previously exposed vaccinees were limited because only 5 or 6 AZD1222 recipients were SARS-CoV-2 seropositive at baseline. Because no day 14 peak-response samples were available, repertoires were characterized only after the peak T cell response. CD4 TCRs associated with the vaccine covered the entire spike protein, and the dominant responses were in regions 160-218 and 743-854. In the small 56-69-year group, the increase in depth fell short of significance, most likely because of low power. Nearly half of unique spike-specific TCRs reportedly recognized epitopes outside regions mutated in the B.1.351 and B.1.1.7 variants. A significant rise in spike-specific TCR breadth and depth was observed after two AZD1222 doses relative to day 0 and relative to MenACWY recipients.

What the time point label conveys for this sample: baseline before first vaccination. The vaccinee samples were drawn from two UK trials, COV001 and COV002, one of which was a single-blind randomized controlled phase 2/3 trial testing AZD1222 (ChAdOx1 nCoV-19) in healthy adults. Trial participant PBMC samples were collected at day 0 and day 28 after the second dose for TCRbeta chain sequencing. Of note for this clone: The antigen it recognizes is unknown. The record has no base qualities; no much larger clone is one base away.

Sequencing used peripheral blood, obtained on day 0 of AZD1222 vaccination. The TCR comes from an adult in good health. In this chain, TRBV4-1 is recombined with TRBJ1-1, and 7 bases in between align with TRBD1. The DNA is TGCGCCAGCCGCCCAGACAGGGTCGGAACTGAAGCTTTCTTT. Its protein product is CASRPDRVGTEAFF.